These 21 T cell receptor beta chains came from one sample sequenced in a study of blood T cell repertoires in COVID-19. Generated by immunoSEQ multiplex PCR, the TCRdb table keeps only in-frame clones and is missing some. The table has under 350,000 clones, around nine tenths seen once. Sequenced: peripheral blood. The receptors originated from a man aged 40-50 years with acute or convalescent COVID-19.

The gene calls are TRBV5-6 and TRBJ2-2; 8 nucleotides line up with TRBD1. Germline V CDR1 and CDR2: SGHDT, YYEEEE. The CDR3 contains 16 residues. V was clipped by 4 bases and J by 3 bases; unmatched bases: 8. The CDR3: CASSAGTGSYTGELFF. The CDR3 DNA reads TGTGCCAGCAGCGCCGGGACAGGAAGTTACACCGGGGAGCTGTTTTTT. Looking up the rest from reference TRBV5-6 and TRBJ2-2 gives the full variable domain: DAGVTQSPTHLIKTRGQQVTLRCSPKSGHDTVSWYQQALGQGPQFIFQYYEEEERQRGNFPDRFSGHQFPNYSSELNVNALLLGDSALYLCASSAGTGSYTGELFFGEGSRLTVL.

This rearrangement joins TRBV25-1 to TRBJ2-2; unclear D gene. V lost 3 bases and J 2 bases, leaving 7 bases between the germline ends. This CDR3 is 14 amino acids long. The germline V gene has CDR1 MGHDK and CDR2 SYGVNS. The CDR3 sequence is CASSDRFNTGELFF. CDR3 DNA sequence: TGTGCCAGCAGTGACAGGTTCAACACCGGGGAGCTGTTTTTT. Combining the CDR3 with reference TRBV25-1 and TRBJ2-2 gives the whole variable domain EADIYQTPRYLVIGTGKKITLECSQTMGHDKMYWYQQDPGMELHLIHYSYGVNSTEKGDLSSESTVSRIRTEHFPLTLESARPSHTSQYLCASSDRFNTGELFFGEGSRLTVL.

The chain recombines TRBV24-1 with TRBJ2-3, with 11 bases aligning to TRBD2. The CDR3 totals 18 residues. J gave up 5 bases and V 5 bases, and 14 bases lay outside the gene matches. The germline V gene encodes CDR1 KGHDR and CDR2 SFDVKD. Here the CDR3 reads CATSGRSGTSGLRDTQYF. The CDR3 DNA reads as TGTGCCACCAGTGGTCGATCCGGGACTAGCGGTCTACGAGATACGCAGTATTTT.

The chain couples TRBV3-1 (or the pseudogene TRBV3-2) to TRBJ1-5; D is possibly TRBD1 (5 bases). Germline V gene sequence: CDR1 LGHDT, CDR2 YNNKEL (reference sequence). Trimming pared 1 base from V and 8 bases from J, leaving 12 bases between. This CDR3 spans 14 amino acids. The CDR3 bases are TGTGCCAGCAGCCAAGTGGGGGGTATGGAGCCCCAGCATTTT. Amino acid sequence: CASSQVGGMEPQHF.

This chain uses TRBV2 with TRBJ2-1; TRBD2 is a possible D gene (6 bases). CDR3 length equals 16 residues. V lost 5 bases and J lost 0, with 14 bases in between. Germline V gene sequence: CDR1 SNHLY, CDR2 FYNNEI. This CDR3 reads CASSPSSVSSYNEQFF. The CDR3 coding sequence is TGTGCCAGCAGTCCTTCTAGCGTGAGCTCCTACAATGAGCAGTTCTTC.

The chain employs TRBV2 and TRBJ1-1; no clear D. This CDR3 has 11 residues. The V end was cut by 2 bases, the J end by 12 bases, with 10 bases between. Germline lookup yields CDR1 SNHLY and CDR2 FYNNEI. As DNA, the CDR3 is TGTGCCAGCAGTGAAATGGGGAGACCTTTCTTT. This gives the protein CASSEMGRPFF.

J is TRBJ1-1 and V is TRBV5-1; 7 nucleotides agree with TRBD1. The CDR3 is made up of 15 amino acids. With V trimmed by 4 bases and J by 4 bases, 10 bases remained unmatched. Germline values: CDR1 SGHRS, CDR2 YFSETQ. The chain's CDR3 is CASSQNWAGGTEAFF. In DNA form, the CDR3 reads TGCGCCAGCAGCCAAAATTGGGCAGGGGGCACTGAAGCTTTCTTT.

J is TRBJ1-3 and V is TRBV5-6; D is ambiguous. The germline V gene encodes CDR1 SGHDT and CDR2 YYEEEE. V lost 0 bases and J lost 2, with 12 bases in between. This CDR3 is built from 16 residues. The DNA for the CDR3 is TGTGCCAGCAGCTTGGGTCCGGGAGACCCTGGAAACACCATATATTTT. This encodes CASSLGPGDPGNTIYF.

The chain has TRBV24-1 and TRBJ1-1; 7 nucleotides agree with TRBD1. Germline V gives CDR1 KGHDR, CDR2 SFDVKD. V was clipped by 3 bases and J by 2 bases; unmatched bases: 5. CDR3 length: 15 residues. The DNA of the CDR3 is TGTGCCACCAGTGATCGACAGGGCTCCAACACTGAAGCTTTCTTT. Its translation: CATSDRQGSNTEAFF.

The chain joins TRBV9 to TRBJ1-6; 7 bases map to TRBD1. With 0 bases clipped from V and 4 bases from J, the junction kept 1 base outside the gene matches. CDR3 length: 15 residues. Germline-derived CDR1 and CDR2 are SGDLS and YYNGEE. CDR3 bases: TGTGCCAGCAGCGTAGCGGGACAGTATAATTCACCCCTCCACTTT. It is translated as CASSVAGQYNSPLHF. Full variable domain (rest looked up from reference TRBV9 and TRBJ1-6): DSGVTQTPKHLITATGQRVTLRCSPRSGDLSVYWYQQSLDQGLQFLIQYYNGEERAKGNILERFSAQQFPDLHSELNLSSLELGDSALYFCASSVAGQYNSPLHFGNGTRLTVT.

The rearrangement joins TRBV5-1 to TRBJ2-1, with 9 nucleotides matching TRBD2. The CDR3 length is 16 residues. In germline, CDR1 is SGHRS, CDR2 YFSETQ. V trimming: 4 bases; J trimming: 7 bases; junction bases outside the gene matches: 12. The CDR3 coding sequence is TGCGCCAGCAGCCCGACCCCCAGCGGGGGGAGTAATGAGCAGTTCTTC. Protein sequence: CASSPTPSGGSNEQFF.

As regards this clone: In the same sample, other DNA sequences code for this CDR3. The CDR3 protein is CASSLGQGGYEQYF. The CDR3 nucleotides read TGCGCCAGCAGCTTGGGACAGGGGGGCTACGAGCAGTACTTC. The gene calls are TRBV5-1 and TRBJ2-7, with 9 bases lining up with TRBD1. Trimming cost V 0 bases and J 3 bases; bases outside gene matches: 1. This CDR3 has 14 residues. The germline V gene encodes CDR1 SGHRS and CDR2 YFSETQ.

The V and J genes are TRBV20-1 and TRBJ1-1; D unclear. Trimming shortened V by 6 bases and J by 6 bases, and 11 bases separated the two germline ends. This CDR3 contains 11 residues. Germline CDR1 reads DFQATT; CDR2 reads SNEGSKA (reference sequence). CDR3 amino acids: CSAPVLSEAFF. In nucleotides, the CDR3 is TGCAGTGCCCCAGTTCTCTCTGAAGCTTTCTTT.

The CDR3 sequence is CASSLRGWSGVPFTEAFF. The CDR3 nucleotides read TGCGCCAGCAGCTTGAGAGGATGGTCAGGGGTGCCATTCACTGAAGCTTTCTTT. V usage is TRBV5-1 and J usage is TRBJ1-1; tentative D call: TRBD1 (6 bases). Trimming cost V 1 base and J 4 bases, with 23 bases left between them. The CDR3 has 18 residues. Per the germline V gene, CDR1 is SGHRS and CDR2 is YFSETQ.

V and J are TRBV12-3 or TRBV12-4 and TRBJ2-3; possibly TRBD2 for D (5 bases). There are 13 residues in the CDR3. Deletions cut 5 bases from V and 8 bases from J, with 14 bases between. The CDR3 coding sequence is TGTGCCAGCAGTGACGCGATCGGGGTTACGCAGTATTTT. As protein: CASSDAIGVTQYF.

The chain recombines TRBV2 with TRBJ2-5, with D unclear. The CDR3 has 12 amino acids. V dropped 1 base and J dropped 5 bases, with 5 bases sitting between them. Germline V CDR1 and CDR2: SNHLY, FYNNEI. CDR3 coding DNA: TGTGCCAGCAGTGAAGGGGCTGAGACCCAGTACTTC. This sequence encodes CASSEGAETQYF.

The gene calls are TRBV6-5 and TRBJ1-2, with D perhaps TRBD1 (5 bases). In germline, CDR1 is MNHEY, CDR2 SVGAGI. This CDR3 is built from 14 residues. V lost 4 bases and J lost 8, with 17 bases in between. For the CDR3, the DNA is TGTGCCAGCAGTTTCCGGCTGACCGGGGGAGGCTACACCTTC. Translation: CASSFRLTGGGYTF.

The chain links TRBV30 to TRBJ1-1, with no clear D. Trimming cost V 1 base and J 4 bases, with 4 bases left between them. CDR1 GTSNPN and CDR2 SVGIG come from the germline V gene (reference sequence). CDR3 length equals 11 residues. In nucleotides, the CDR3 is TGTGCCTGGAGTGAGCGCACTGAAGCTTTCTTT. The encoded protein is CAWSERTEAFF. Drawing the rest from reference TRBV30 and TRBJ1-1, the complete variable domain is SQTIHQWPATLVQPVGSPLSLECTVEGTSNPNLYWYRQAAGRGLQLLFYSVGIGQISSEVPQNLSASRPQDRQFILSSKKLLLSDSGFYLCAWSERTEAFFGQGTRLTVV.

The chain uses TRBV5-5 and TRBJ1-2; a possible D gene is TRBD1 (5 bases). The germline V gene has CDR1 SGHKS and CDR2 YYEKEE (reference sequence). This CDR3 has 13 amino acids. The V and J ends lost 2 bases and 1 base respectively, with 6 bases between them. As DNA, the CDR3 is TGTGCCAGCAGCTTTAGGGGTAACTATGGCTACACCTTC. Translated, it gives CASSFRGNYGYTF.

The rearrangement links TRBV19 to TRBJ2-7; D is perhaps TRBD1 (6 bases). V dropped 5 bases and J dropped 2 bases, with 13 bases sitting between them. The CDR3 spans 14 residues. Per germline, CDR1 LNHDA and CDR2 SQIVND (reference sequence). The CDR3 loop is CASSSFGGPYEQYF. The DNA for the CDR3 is TGTGCCAGTAGTTCCTTTGGGGGCCCCTACGAGCAGTACTTC.

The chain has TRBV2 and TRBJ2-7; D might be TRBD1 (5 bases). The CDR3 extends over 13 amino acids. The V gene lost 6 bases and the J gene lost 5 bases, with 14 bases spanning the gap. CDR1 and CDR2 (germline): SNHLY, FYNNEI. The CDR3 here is CASSVQGVDEQYF. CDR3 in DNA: TGTGCCAGCAGCGTCCAGGGTGTCGACGAGCAGTACTTC.